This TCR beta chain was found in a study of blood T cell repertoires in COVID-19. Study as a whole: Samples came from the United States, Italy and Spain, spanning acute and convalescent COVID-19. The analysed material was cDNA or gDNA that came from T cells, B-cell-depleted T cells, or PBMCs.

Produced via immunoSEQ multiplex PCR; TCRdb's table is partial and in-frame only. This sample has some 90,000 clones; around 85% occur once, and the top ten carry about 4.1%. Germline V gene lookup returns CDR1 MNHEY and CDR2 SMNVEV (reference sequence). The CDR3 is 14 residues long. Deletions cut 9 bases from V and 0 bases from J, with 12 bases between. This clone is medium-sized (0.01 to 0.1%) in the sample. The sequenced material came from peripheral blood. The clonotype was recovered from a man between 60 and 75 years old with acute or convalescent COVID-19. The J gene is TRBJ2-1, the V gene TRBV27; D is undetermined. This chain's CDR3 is CASSIVSSYNEQFF. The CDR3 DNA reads TGTGCCAGTAGTATCGTGAGCTCCTACAATGAGCAGTTCTTC.